Listed here are 23 T cell receptor beta chains from one sample, sequenced in a study of blood T cell repertoires in COVID-19. The repertoire was sequenced with immunoSEQ multiplex PCR; TCRdb's copy has only in-frame clones and lacks some. The table has about 74,000 clones, 80% to 95% seen once. Input material: peripheral blood. Receptors were obtained from a woman in her fifties or sixties in a cohort sampled during active COVID-19.

The J gene is TRBJ1-6, the V gene TRBV5-5; D call uncertain. The ends were cut back, 3 bases at V and 7 bases at J, with 14 bases in the middle. Germline V gene sequence: CDR1 SGHKS, CDR2 YYEKEE (reference sequence). CDR3 size: 15 residues. CDR3 DNA: TGTGCCAGCAGCTGGGAGGCAGGATCCAATTCACCCCTCCACTTT. Residues: CASSWEAGSNSPLHF.

The rearrangement joins TRBV5-1 to TRBJ2-7; 9 bases are a match to TRBD2. J gave up 2 bases and V 3 bases, and 6 bases lay outside the gene matches. The CDR3 is made up of 15 amino acids. Per the germline V gene, CDR1 is SGHRS and CDR2 is YFSETQ. CDR3 protein: CASSSLAGAAYEQYF. The CDR3 nucleotides are TGCGCCAGCAGCTCTTTAGCGGGAGCGGCCTACGAGCAGTACTTC.

This chain connects TRBV27 to TRBJ2-6; no definite D call. This CDR3 has 19 residues. The germline CDR1 and CDR2 sequences are MNHEY and SMNVEV (reference sequence). Trimming took off 5 bases at V and 0 bases at J, with 20 bases between the two ends. In DNA form, the CDR3 reads TGTGCCAGCAGTCTTAATCCGGTAACCGTAAGCTCTGGGGCCAACGTCCTGACTTTC. The encoded protein is CASSLNPVTVSSGANVLTF.

The CDR3 DNA reads TGTGCCAGCAGCTTAGAACTAGCGGGCCTCAGGAGCTCCTACAATGAGCAGTTCTTC. It specifies CASSLELAGLRSSYNEQFF. V is TRBV7-9 and J is TRBJ2-1, with 9 bases fitting TRBD2. Trimming took 1 base from V and 0 from J; bases not matched to a gene: 10. The CDR3 loop spans 19 amino acids. Looked up from germline, CDR1 is SEHNR and CDR2 is FQNEAQ (reference sequence).

V is TRBV28 and J is TRBJ1-6, with 8 bases matching TRBD1. The ends lost 4 bases at V and 8 bases at J; junction bases unmatched: 4. CDR1 MDHEN and CDR2 SYDVKM come from the germline V gene. This CDR3 region has 14 residues. The CDR3 region is CASSSGQGYSPLHF. As DNA, the CDR3 is TGTGCCAGCAGTTCCGGACAGGGATATTCACCCCTCCACTTT.

The chain links TRBV27 to TRBJ2-3, with 8 bases fitting TRBD2. Germline lookup yields CDR1 MNHEY and CDR2 SMNVEV (reference sequence). This CDR3 spans 14 amino acids. J lost 6 bases, V lost 2 bases, and 4 bases had no gene match. CDR3 amino acids: CASSLRLAGDTQYF. The CDR3 nucleotides read TGTGCCAGCAGTTTAAGGCTAGCGGGCGATACGCAGTATTTT.

As for this clone: At one of its ends the junction is not consistent with the germline gene, which may arise from a read error. CDR3 sequence (DNA): TGTGCTAGCAGCCCGGGACAGGGGAGCTACAATGAGCAGTTCTTC. Its translation: CASSPGQGSYNEQFF. This sequence joins TRBV7-7 and TRBJ2-1; TRBD1 matches at 10 bases. The CDR3 is 15 residues long. Germline CDR1 and CDR2: SSHAT and FNYEAQ (reference sequence).

The genes are TRBV29-1 and TRBJ1-1, with unresolved D. Germline V CDR1 and CDR2: SQVTM, ANQGSEA. Trimming removed 4 bases at V and 11 bases at J, with 11 bases between. The CDR3 has 10 amino acids. This CDR3 is CSVGGLAAFF. The CDR3 DNA is TGCAGCGTTGGAGGGTTGGCGGCTTTCTTT.

The chain links TRBV2 to TRBJ2-7, with TRBD1 matching over 9 bases. The CDR3 runs to 15 residues. The germline V gene encodes CDR1 SNHLY and CDR2 FYNNEI. Trimming cost V 4 bases and J 1 base; bases outside gene matches: 5. The CDR3 sequence is CASSGGTGLSYEQYF. The CDR3 DNA is TGTGCCAGCAGTGGGGGGACAGGGTTATCCTACGAGCAGTACTTC.

The V gene is TRBV11-1, the J gene TRBJ2-3, with a possible D match to TRBD2 (6 bases). The CDR3 covers 14 residues. Between the trimmed V and J ends, which lost 5 bases and 4 bases, there was a span of 13 bases. Germline assignment: CDR1 SGHAT and CDR2 FQDESV (reference sequence). The CDR3 loop reads CASSNPGLSDTQYF. In DNA form, the CDR3 reads TGTGCCAGCAGCAACCCGGGACTCTCAGATACGCAGTATTTT.

The chain has TRBV27 and TRBJ2-7; 7 bases line up with TRBD1. Germline V lookup: CDR1 MNHEY, CDR2 SMNVEV (reference sequence). This CDR3 contains 14 residues. V shed 5 bases, J shed 3 bases, and the junction held 7 bases outside the gene matches. The CDR3 DNA is TGTGCCAGCAGTCCCCGTCAGGGGGACTACGAGCAGTACTTC. This translates into CASSPRQGDYEQYF.

In its sample, this clone was seen once. The chain recombines TRBV6-1 with TRBJ2-1, with TRBD2 matching 12 bases. Trimming took 4 bases from V and 2 from J; bases not matched to a gene: 12. Germline V gives CDR1 MNHNS, CDR2 SASEGT. The CDR3 length is 19 residues. CDR3 DNA: TGTGCCAGCAGTGCTAGCGGGAGGGCCCGGTCCTCCCCCTACAATGAGCAGTTCTTC. Protein product: CASSASGRARSSPYNEQFF.

With regard to this clone: At one boundary the junction diverges from the germline segment, which might be a read error. The rearrangement joins TRBV28 to TRBJ1-5, with 7 bases that match TRBD1. The CDR3 loop spans 16 amino acids. Germline V gene data show CDR1 as MDHEN and CDR2 as SYDVKM. The CDR3 is CAGSFFPDRPNQPQHF. CDR3 DNA: TGTGCCGGCAGTTTTTTCCCGGACAGGCCTAATCAGCCCCAGCATTTT.

The chain employs TRBV7-2 and TRBJ2-1; 11 bases are shared with TRBD2. V was pared by 3 bases and J by 6 bases, with 7 bases of the junction left unmatched. The CDR3 is 16 residues long. Germline CDR1 and CDR2: SGHTA and FQGNSA. DNA of the CDR3: TGTGCCAGCAGCTTCCAGACTAGCGGGATGTTCAATGAGCAGTTCTTC. Amino acid sequence: CASSFQTSGMFNEQFF.

V is TRBV3-1 (or the pseudogene TRBV3-2) and J is TRBJ1-2; D possibly corresponds to TRBD1 (5 bases). The CDR3 contains 14 residues. Looked up from germline, CDR1 is LGHDT and CDR2 is YNNKEL (reference sequence). The V gene lost 1 base and the J gene lost 7 bases, with 13 bases spanning the gap. The CDR3 sequence is CASSQGGDPGGYTF. CDR3 nucleotide sequence: TGTGCCAGCAGCCAAGGGGGGGACCCCGGTGGCTACACCTTC.

This clone has a handful of counts. J is TRBJ1-2 and V is TRBV11-2; TRBD1 aligns across 12 bases. This CDR3 contains 15 residues. V dropped 2 bases and J dropped 8; count of bases not matched to a gene: 6. Germline CDR1 and CDR2: SGHAT and FQNNGV. The CDR3 sequence is CASSLPGQGAQGYTF. The DNA for the CDR3 is TGTGCCAGCAGCTTACCGGGACAGGGGGCGCAGGGCTACACCTTC.

The chain carries TRBV9 and TRBJ2-2; D might be TRBD1 (7 bases). This CDR3 is 12 amino acids long. Germline assignment: CDR1 SGDLS and CDR2 YYNGEE. The CDR3 protein is CAEGADTGELFF. The DNA of the CDR3 is TGTGCGGAGGGGGCAGACACCGGGGAGCTGTTTTTT.

This clone appeared once. V gene TRBV4-1 combines with J gene TRBJ1-4; D gene ambiguous. Trimming cost V 0 bases and J 2 bases, with 10 bases left between them. The CDR3 has 16 residues. Germline V CDR1 and CDR2: MGHRA, YSYEKL. The CDR3 DNA is TGCGCCAGCAGCCAAGATATCGGGGTGACTAATGAAAAACTGTTTTTT. Translating it yields CASSQDIGVTNEKLFF.

The V and J genes are TRBV4-2 and TRBJ2-1, with a weak D call TRBD1 (6 bases). The CDR3 sequence is 15 residues long. The germline gives CDR1 LGHNA, CDR2 YNFKEQ. V dropped 0 bases and J dropped 9 bases, with 15 bases sitting between them. As DNA, the CDR3 is TGTGCCAGCAGCCAAGATAGGCAGGGGACGGGTGAGCAGTTCTTC. It specifies CASSQDRQGTGEQFF.

The chain couples TRBV5-1 to TRBJ2-5; the match to TRBD2 covers 10 bases. Per the germline V gene, CDR1 is SGHRS and CDR2 is YFSETQ. The CDR3 loop spans 15 amino acids. The V gene end was trimmed by 4 bases and the J gene end by 1 base; junction bases not matched to a gene: 4. DNA for the CDR3: TGCGCCAGCAGCGCCGGGACTAGCGCCCAAGAGACCCAGTACTTC. Amino acid sequence: CASSAGTSAQETQYF.

This sequence joins TRBV14 and TRBJ2-3; perhaps TRBD2 as D (6 bases). This CDR3 is 18 amino acids long. The V end was cut by 0 bases, the J end by 2 bases, with 18 bases between. CDR1 and CDR2 from the germline V gene are SGHDN and FVKESK. The CDR3 here is CASSQDPPGAGLTDTQYF. As DNA, the CDR3 is TGTGCCAGCAGCCAAGATCCCCCTGGGGCGGGACTCACAGATACGCAGTATTTT.

This chain joins TRBV9 and TRBJ2-7, with a possible D match to TRBD2 (5 bases). Trimming removed 4 bases from V and 4 bases from J, with 15 bases in between. CDR3 size: 14 residues. Germline CDR1 and CDR2: SGDLS and YYNGEE. Here the CDR3 DNA reads TGTGCCAGCAGCCGGATGGGGAGTAGTTACGAGCAGTACTTC. Encoded protein: CASSRMGSSYEQYF.

This sequence joins TRBV7-3 and TRBJ2-1, with 11 bases matching TRBD2. CDR3 length equals 16 residues. Germline V CDR1 and CDR2: SGHTA, FQGTGA. After removal of 5 bases from V and 7 bases from J, the junction contained 10 bases not matched to a gene. The CDR3: CASSPTSGTSKNEQFF. The CDR3 DNA reads as TGTGCCAGCAGCCCGACTAGCGGGACCTCCAAAAATGAGCAGTTCTTC.